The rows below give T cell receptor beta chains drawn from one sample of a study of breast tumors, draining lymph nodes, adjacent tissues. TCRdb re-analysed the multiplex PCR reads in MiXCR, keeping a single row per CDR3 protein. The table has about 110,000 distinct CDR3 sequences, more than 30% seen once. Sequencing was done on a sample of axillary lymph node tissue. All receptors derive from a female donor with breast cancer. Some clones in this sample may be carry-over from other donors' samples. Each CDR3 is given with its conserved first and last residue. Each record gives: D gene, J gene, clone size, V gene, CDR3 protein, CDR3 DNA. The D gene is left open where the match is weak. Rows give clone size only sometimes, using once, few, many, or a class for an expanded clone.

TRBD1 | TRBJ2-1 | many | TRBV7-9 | CASSPGGLYNEQFF | TGTGCCAGCAGCCCAGGGGGCCTTTACAATGAGCAGTTCTTC
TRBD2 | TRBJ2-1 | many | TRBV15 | CATSIGTSGAFYNEQFF | TGTGCCACCAGCATTGGGACTAGCGGTGCGTTTTACAATGAGCAGTTCTTC
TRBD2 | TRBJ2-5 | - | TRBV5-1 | CASSFDGLAGGIQEAQYF | TGCGCCAGCAGCTTTGACGGGCTAGCGGGAGGGATACAAGAGGCCCAGTACTTC
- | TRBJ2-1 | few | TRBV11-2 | CASSMTLILYNEQFF | TGTGCCAGCAGCATGACCTTGATTCTGTACAATGAGCAGTTCTTC
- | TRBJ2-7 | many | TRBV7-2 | CASSPEGARRDYEQYF | TGTGCCAGCAGCCCCGAGGGAGCAAGGCGGGACTACGAGCAGTACTTC
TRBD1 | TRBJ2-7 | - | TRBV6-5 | CAGSLNRGLFNEQYF | TGTGCCGGCAGCCTAAACAGGGGGCTTTTCAACGAGCAGTACTTC
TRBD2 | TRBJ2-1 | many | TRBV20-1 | CSAIEGSGRVSYNEQFF | TGCAGTGCTATAGAAGGTAGCGGGAGGGTCTCCTACAATGAGCAGTTCTTC
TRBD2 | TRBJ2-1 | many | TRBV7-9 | CASSHSLTGGLNEQFF | TGTGCCAGCAGCCACTCGTTGACGGGAGGTTTGAATGAGCAGTTCTTC
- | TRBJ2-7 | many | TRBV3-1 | CASSRREGLYEQYF | TGTGCCAGCAGCCGCCGGGAAGGCCTCTACGAGCAGTACTTC
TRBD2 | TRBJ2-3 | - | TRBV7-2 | CASSLGPPQPGLARGQEPPDTQYF | TGTGCCAGCAGCTTAGGTCCACCACAACCGGGACTAGCGCGGGGGCAGGAACCGCCAGATACGCAGTATTTT
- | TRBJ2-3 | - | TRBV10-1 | CASSETADTQYF | TGCGCCAGCAGTGAGACAGCAGATACGCAGTATTTT
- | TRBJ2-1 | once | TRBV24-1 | CATSDSFGGETYNEQFF | TGTGCCACCAGTGATTCTTTCGGCGGGGAAACCTATAATGAGCAGTTCTTC
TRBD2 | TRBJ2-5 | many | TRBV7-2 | CASSLVPGGGAQEPQYF | TGTGCCAGCAGCTTAGTCCCAGGCGGGGGGGCCCAAGAGCCCCAGTACTTC
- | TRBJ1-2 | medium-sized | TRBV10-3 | CLKRGNGYTF | TGTCTGAAAAGGGGGAATGGCTACACCTTC
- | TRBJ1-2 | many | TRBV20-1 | CSASPGSMVGYTF | TGCAGTGCTAGCCCCGGGAGCATGGTTGGCTACACCTTC
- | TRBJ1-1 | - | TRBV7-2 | CASSLAPTVNTEAFF | TGTGCCAGCAGCTTAGCCCCGACAGTGAACACTGAAGCTTTCTTT
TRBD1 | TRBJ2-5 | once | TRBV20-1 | CSAPDRGIETQYF | TGCAGTGCTCCGGACAGGGGCATAGAGACCCAGTACTTC
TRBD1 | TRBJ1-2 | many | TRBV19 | CASSPGTGTDYGYTF | TGTGCCAGTAGTCCCGGGACAGGGACTGACTATGGCTACACCTTC
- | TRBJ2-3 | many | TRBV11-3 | CASSLDTTDTQYF | TGTGCCAGCAGCTTGGACACAACAGATACGCAGTATTTT
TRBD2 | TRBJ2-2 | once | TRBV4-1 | CASSHVGREGTGELFF | TGCGCCAGCAGCCATGTGGGTCGGGAGGGCACCGGGGAGCTGTTTTTT
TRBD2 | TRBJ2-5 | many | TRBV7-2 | CASSLRPSGGVGEPQYF | TGTGCCAGCAGCTTAAGGCCTAGCGGGGGGGTTGGAGAGCCCCAGTACTTC
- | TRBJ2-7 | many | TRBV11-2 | CASSSGSTYEQYF | TGTGCCAGCAGCAGCGGCAGTACCTACGAGCAGTACTTC
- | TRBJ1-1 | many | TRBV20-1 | CSARGGNTEAFF | TGCAGTGCGCGGGGGGGGAACACTGAAGCTTTCTTT
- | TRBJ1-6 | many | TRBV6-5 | CASSYSGGENSPLHF | TGTGCCAGCAGTTACTCGGGGGGGGAAAATTCACCCCTCCACTTT
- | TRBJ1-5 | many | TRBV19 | CASSIGSGGSNQPQHF | TGTGCCAGTAGTATAGGTTCGGGGGGCAGCAATCAGCCCCAGCATTTT
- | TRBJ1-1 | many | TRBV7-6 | CATTFTGSGNTEAFF | TGTGCCACCACCTTTACAGGGTCGGGGAACACTGAAGCTTTCTTT
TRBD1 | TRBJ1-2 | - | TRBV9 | CASSVTGNGYTF | TGTGCCAGCAGCGTGACAGGGAACGGCTACACCTTC
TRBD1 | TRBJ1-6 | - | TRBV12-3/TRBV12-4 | CASTETGRNSPLHF | TGTGCCAGCACCGAGACAGGGCGGAATTCACCCCTCCACTTT
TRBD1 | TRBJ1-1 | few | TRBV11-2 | CASSVFRGYMNTEAFF | TGTGCCAGCAGCGTCTTCAGGGGGTACATGAACACTGAAGCTTTCTTT
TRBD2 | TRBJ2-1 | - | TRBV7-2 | CASSLNPPRLAGELREQFF | TGTGCCAGCAGCTTAAACCCTCCCCGCCTAGCGGGAGAATTAAGAGAGCAGTTCTTC
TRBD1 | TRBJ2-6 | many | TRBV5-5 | CASSRQGPSGANVLTF | TGTGCCAGCAGCCGACAGGGCCCCTCTGGGGCCAACGTCCTGACTTTC